A selection of T cell receptor beta chains follows, all from one sample in a study of T cell responses to AZD1222 COVID-19 vaccine. The method was immunoSEQ multiplex PCR; TCRdb's version includes in-frame clones alone and lacks a portion of them. The sample has 120,000 to 150,000 clones; around 89% are singletons. The sequencing here drew on peripheral blood, taken on day 0 of AZD1222 vaccination. All receptors derive from an adult in good health. Both conserved end residues are trimmed from each CDR3. Some rows mark clone size as missing; the rest say once, few, many or name a class of expanded clone.

TRBJ1-3 NA TRBV6-1 ASSEEWKIY
TRBJ2-7 NA TRBV2 ATLRTGTYEQY
TRBJ2-2 once TRBV4-1 ASSPGTPYTGELF
TRBJ1-2 NA TRBV2 ASSPRTAYGYT
TRBJ2-4 NA TRBV21-1 ASSKSGLAREGRPFVLAKNIQY
TRBJ1-6 NA TRBV5-4 ASSLDTYNSPLH
TRBJ1-1 NA TRBV5-4 ASSLDRRNTEAF
TRBJ2-7 NA TRBV28 ASSYRGYEQY
TRBJ1-1 NA TRBV7-2 ASSSPLRTEAF
TRBJ2-2 few TRBV7-2 ASSFRGVENTGELF
TRBJ1-1 NA TRBV5-7 AYPNRMATEAF
TRBJ2-7 NA TRBV19 ASSTVAGNSYEQY
TRBJ1-3 NA TRBV5-1 ASSFQGSGNTIY
TRBJ2-3 NA TRBV4-2 ASSQVTVEAATSTQY
TRBJ2-1 NA TRBV7-9 ASSSGTSVAEQF
TRBJ2-7 once TRBV9 ASTTTGPTYEQY
TRBJ2-7 NA TRBV11-2 ASSLAGQVSYEQY
TRBJ1-4 NA TRBV27 ASKRGSLNEKLF
TRBJ2-3 NA TRBV5-4 ASSPGTGVPTDTQY
TRBJ1-2 NA TRBV19 ASSIVLRGHRGYT
TRBJ2-1 NA TRBV7-3 ASSFVGGEQF
TRBJ1-2 NA TRBV3-1/TRBV3-2 ASSQSGLRIYGYT
TRBJ1-2 NA TRBV5-1 ASSPDGGQGYGGYT
TRBJ1-2 NA TRBV19 ASSIGEGYT
TRBJ2-7 few TRBV5-1 ASSLGTGTGSRYEQY
TRBJ1-5 NA TRBV19 ASSIRRTGENQPQH
TRBJ1-1 NA TRBV6-4 ASPGRF
TRBJ2-5 NA TRBV12-3/TRBV12-4 ASSYTGFETQY
TRBJ2-4 NA TRBV21-1 ASSAVLAKNIQY
TRBJ2-1 NA TRBV9 ASSAGQGDSYNEQF
TRBJ2-2 NA TRBV30 AWSPGLAGGGELF
TRBJ1-2 NA TRBV28 ASTLPGTGSYGYT
TRBJ2-3 NA TRBV7-9 ASSSTERADTQY